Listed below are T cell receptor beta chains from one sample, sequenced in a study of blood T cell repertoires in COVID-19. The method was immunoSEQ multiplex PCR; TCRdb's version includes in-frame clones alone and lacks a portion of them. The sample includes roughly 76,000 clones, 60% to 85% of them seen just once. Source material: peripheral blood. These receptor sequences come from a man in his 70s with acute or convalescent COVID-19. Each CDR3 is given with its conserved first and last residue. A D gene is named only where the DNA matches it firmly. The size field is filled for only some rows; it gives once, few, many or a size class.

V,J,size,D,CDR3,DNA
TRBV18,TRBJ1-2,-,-,CASSPNSRQGGDGYTF,TGTGCCAGCTCACCAAACAGTCGGCAGGGAGGCGATGGCTACACCTTC
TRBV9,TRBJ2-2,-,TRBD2,CASSVGPPGLAAGAGELFF,TGTGCCAGCAGCGTGGGGCCCCCGGGACTAGCTGCGGGGGCCGGGGAGCTGTTTTTT
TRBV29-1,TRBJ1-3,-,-,CSVSRTPRVDTIYF,TGCAGCGTTTCCCGGACCCCGAGGGTCGACACCATATATTTT
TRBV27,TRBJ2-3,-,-,CASSLSLMTDTQYF,TGTGCCAGCAGTTTATCGCTAATGACAGATACGCAGTATTTT
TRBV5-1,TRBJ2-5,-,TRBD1,CASSPGTGGETQYF,TGCGCCAGCAGCCCCGGGACAGGGGGTGAGACCCAGTACTTC
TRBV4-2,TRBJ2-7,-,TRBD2,CASSQAASGGGSYYEQYF,TGTGCCAGCAGCCAAGCTGCTAGCGGAGGAGGGTCCTACTACGAGCAGTACTTC
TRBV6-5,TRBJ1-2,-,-,CASIAGGQRGYGYTF,TGTGCCAGCATAGCCGGGGGGCAACGCGGCTATGGCTACACCTTC
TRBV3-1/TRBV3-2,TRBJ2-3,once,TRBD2,CASSHGSGRIQTDTQYF,TGTGCCAGCAGCCACGGTAGCGGGAGGATTCAGACAGATACGCAGTATTTT
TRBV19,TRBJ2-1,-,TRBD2,CASSSRTPAGYNEQFF,TGTGCCAGTAGTTCGAGGACCCCAGCGGGGTACAATGAGCAGTTCTTC
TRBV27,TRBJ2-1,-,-,CASSPGLPSYNEQFF,TGTGCCAGCAGTCCCGGACTACCCTCCTACAATGAGCAGTTCTTC
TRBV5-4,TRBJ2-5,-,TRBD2,CASSRTSGSETQYF,TGTGCCAGCAGCAGAACTAGCGGGTCGGAGACCCAGTACTTC
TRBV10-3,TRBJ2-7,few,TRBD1,CAISVDRGNGEQYF,TGTGCCATCAGTGTAGACAGGGGGAATGGGGAGCAGTACTTC
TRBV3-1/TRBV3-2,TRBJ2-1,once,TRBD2,CASSQVLSSGSHNEQFF,TGTGCCAGCAGCCAAGTCCTCTCTAGCGGGAGTCACAATGAGCAGTTCTTC
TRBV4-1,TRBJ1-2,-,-,CASSQGVLAGFNYGYTF,TGCGCCAGCAGCCAAGGGGTTTTGGCAGGCTTTAACTATGGCTACACCTTC
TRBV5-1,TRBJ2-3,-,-,CASSLATAGRTDTQYF,TGCGCCAGCAGCTTGGCCACAGCGGGCCGCACAGATACGCAGTATTTT
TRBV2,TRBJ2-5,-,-,CASSENRQETQYF,TGTGCCAGCAGTGAAAACAGACAAGAGACCCAGTACTTC
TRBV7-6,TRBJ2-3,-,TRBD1,CASSFPRDRGQGGTDTQYF,TGTGCCAGCAGCTTCCCCCGGGACAGGGGGCAAGGGGGAACAGATACGCAGTATTTT
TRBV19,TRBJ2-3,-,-,CASSSPRRAVDTQYF,TGTGCCAGTAGTTCCCCGCGGAGGGCGGTAGATACGCAGTATTTT
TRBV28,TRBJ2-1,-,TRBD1,CASRYSGTGYNEQFF,TGTGCCAGCAGATACTCCGGGACAGGCTACAATGAGCAGTTCTTC
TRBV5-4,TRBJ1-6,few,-,CASSPPASQGNSPLHF,TGTGCCAGCAGCCCCCCCGCGTCACAGGGAAATTCACCCCTCCACTTT
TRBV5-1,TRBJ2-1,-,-,CASSLPLSGSSYNEQFF,TGCGCCAGCAGCCTCCCCTTAAGCGGTAGCTCCTACAATGAGCAGTTCTTC
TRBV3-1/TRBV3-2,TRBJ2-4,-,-,CASRQPRGSKNIQYF,TGTGCCAGCAGACAACCTAGGGGTTCCAAAAACATTCAGTACTTC
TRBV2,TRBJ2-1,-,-,CASSADSNEQFF,TGTGCCAGCAGCGCCGACAGTAATGAGCAGTTCTTC
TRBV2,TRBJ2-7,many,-,CASSAQGRTDEQYF,TGTGCCAGCAGTGCACAGGGTCGGACGGACGAGCAGTACTTC
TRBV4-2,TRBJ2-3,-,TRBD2,CASSQGAAGGDTQYF,TGTGCCAGCAGCCAAGGAGCGGCGGGGGGGGATACGCAGTATTTT
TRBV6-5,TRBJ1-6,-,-,CASSQAGLAVPLHF,TGTGCCAGCAGTCAGGCGGGACTTGCTGTCCCCCTCCACTTT
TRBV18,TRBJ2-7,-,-,CASSPGGYEQYF,TGTGCCAGCTCCCCGGGTGGGTACGAGCAGTACTTC
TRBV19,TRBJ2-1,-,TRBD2,CASSSYPTSGRSDEQFF,TGTGCCAGTAGTTCTTATCCCACTAGCGGGAGATCAGATGAGCAGTTCTTC
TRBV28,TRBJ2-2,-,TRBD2,CASNPSSGIITGELFF,TGTGCCAGCAACCCGTCTAGCGGGATTATCACCGGGGAGCTGTTTTTT
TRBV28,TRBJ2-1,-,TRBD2,CASSPHPGGPNNEQFF,TGTGCCAGCAGTCCGCATCCGGGAGGGCCAAACAATGAGCAGTTCTTC
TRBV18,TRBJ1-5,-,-,CASSPPGGGDQPQHF,TGTGCCAGCTCACCACCGGGAGGGGGAGATCAGCCCCAGCATTTT
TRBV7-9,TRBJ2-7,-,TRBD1,CASSPPGQGGHTQYF,TGTGCCAGCAGCCCCCCGGGACAGGGGGGTCATACCCAGTACTTC
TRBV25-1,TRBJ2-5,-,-,CASSAREGGETQYF,TGTGCCAGCAGTGCTAGGGAAGGAGGAGAGACCCAGTACTTC
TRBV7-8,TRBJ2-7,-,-,CASSTGYEQYF,TGTGCCAGCAGCACCGGGTACGAGCAGTACTTC
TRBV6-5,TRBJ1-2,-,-,CASSLVSYTF,TGTGCCAGCAGCCTCGTAAGCTACACCTTC
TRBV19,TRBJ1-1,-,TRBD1,CASRKTGVGTEAFF,TGTGCCAGTAGAAAGACAGGGGTGGGCACTGAAGCTTTCTTT
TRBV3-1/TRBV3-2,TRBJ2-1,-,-,CASSPYGPVQFF,TGTGCCAGCAGCCCGTATGGCCCTGTGCAGTTCTTC
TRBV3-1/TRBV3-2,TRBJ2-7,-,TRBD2,CASSSTSGVPYEQYF,TGTGCCAGCAGCTCTACTAGCGGAGTACCCTACGAGCAGTACTTC
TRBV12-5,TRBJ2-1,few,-,CASGLLGVNNEQFF,TGTGCTAGTGGTTTGCTCGGGGTAAACAATGAGCAGTTCTTC
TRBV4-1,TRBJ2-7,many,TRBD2,CASSQGTSAYEQYF,TGCGCCAGCAGCCAAGGGACTAGCGCATACGAGCAGTACTTC
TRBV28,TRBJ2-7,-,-,CASSWQGLLYEQYF,TGTGCCAGCAGTTGGCAGGGCCTCCTTTACGAGCAGTACTTC
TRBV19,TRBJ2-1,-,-,CASTTDRGGVYNEQFF,TGTGCCAGTACCACCGATAGGGGAGGAGTTTACAATGAGCAGTTCTTC
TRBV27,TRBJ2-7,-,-,CASSWTDPSYEQYF,TGTGCCAGCAGTTGGACAGATCCCTCCTACGAGCAGTACTTC
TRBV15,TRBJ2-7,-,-,CATSRDNSYEQYF,TGTGCCACCAGCAGAGATAATAGCTACGAGCAGTACTTC
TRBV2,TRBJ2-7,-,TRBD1,CASSGQGKGSYEQYF,TGTGCCAGCAGTGGACAGGGGAAAGGCTCCTACGAGCAGTACTTC